The clone carrying this T cell receptor (beta chain) came up many times. Disease duration under 2 months; hyperthyroidism patients were aged 18 to 65. This specimen comes from a study of T cells in Graves' hyperthyroidism and ophthalmopathy. The CDR3 extends over 19 amino acids. CDR1 is SGHRS, CDR2 YFSETQ, per germline. Losses at the gene ends were 3 bases for V and 0 bases for J; bases not matched to a gene: 12. RNA transcripts provided the source from which TCR beta CDR3 regions were amplified. First-round RT-PCR with HTBI primers amplified the TCR CDR3 region. TCRdb used MiXCR to reprocess the multiplex PCR reads, holding one entry per CDR3 protein. The sample lists 270,000 or so distinct CDR3 sequences, 25% to 30% seen once, with about 25% in the top ten.

The sequencing sample was made of blood. The V call is TRBV5-1, the J call TRBJ2-6; TRBD1 matches 7 bases. The receptor's source is a man in his forties with Graves' hyperthyroidism that later progressed to Graves' ophthalmopathy. DNA for the CDR3: TGCGCCAGCAGCTCCATTTTTCTACAGGGGAGCTCTGGGGCCAACGTCCTGACTTTC. Translated: CASSSIFLQGSSGANVLTF.